This entry lists 29 T cell receptor beta chains sequenced from one sample in a study of identical twins. TCRdb redid the calling of the 5' RACE reads with MiXCR, one entry per CDR3 protein. The table has hundreds of thousands of distinct CDR3 sequences, roughly 18% seen once; the top ten hold over 10%. The same specimen was also included in a second study, on T cells expressing NK-cell markers.

Sequences were obtained from PBMCs. These receptors were collected from a woman under 30 in good health.

The chain carries TRBV30 and TRBJ2-7, with unresolved D. V was cut by 4 bases and J by 1 base, with 17 bases left in between. CDR1 and CDR2 from the germline V gene are GTSNPN and SVGIG (reference sequence). CDR3 length: 15 amino acids. Here the CDR3 reads CAWTSGGSLSYEQYF. The CDR3 region has the DNA TGTGCCTGGACCTCCGGTGGCTCCCTTTCCTACGAGCAGTACTTC.

The rearrangement links TRBV9 to TRBJ2-7; TRBD1 aligns across 9 bases. J lost 4 bases, V lost 3 bases, and 5 bases had no gene match. The CDR3 has 14 amino acids. Germline CDR1 reads SGDLS; CDR2 reads YYNGEE. CDR3 loop: CASSAGTGRYEQYF. For the CDR3, the DNA is TGTGCCAGCAGCGCCGGGACAGGGCGGTACGAGCAGTACTTC.

The V call is TRBV20-1, the J call TRBJ2-7; 7 bases match TRBD2. Unmatched junction bases numbered 13, after V lost 8 bases and J lost 6 bases. Germline lookup yields CDR1 DFQATT and CDR2 SNEGSKA (reference sequence). This CDR3 has 13 amino acids. CDR3 region: CSRLGLPGGEQYF. CDR3 DNA: TGCAGTAGGTTGGGACTACCGGGGGGCGAGCAGTACTTC.

V and J are TRBV12-3 or TRBV12-4 and TRBJ2-5; 8 bases match TRBD2. J was trimmed by 0 bases and V by 5 bases; bases with no gene match: 8. The CDR3 sequence is 16 residues long. The CDR3, as DNA: TGTGCCAGCAGTCTGACTAGCGTGGAGTACCAAGAGACCCAGTACTTC. Encoded protein: CASSLTSVEYQETQYF.

This clonotype has at least ten counts. The gene calls are TRBV7-9 and TRBJ1-1; D is ambiguous. This CDR3 is 14 amino acids long. Trimming cost V 1 base and J 1 base, with 7 bases left between them. The germline V gene has CDR1 SEHNR and CDR2 FQNEAQ (reference sequence). CDR3 in amino acids: CASSLDNRNTEAFF. The CDR3 DNA is TGTGCCAGCAGCTTAGATAACAGGAACACTGAAGCTTTCTTT.

In its sample, this clonotype was seen a few times. V usage is TRBV29-1 and J usage is TRBJ1-4, with D possibly being TRBD1 (5 bases). Between the trimmed V and J ends, which lost 6 bases and 8 bases, there was a span of 13 bases. Germline CDR1 reads SQVTM; CDR2 reads ANQGSEA. This CDR3 comprises 12 residues. The CDR3 DNA follows: TGCAGCGTCCAGCGGGGCGACGAAAAACTGTTTTTT. This codes for CSVQRGDEKLFF.

In its sample, this clonotype was seen a few times. This chain uses TRBV6-2 or TRBV6-3 with TRBJ1-1, with unresolved D. Germline CDR1 reads MNHEY; CDR2 reads SVGEGT. The CDR3 covers 11 residues. Trimming pared 3 bases from V and 7 bases from J, leaving 6 bases between. DNA for the CDR3: TGTGCCAGCAGTTATGTGCTTGAAGCTTTCTTT. This translates into CASSYVLEAFF.

This clonotype was seen a few times. Here the CDR3 DNA reads TGCGCCAGCAGCTTGGGAGCCCTCTACCCAGATACGCAGTATTTT. Translated: CASSLGALYPDTQYF. The chain uses TRBV5-1 and TRBJ2-3; no definite D call. V shed 0 bases and J shed 4 bases, with 12 bases lying between them. CDR3 length: 15 residues. CDR1 is SGHRS, CDR2 YFSETQ, per germline.

This clonotype was seen more than once but under ten times. V and J are TRBV5-6 and TRBJ1-1; D unclear. CDR3 length: 13 amino acids. The V gene's germline CDR1 is SGHDT and CDR2 YYEEEE. With 2 bases removed from V and 4 bases from J, the gap between germline ends came to 9 bases. CDR3 nucleotide sequence: TGTGCCAGCAGCTTCGGCGAGAGCACTGAAGCTTTCTTT. It specifies CASSFGESTEAFF.

This clonotype was recorded a few times. This chain connects TRBV5-1 to TRBJ2-1; 7 bases fit TRBD2. This CDR3 is built from 14 residues. Germline trimming cut 7 bases from V and 5 bases from J; bases unmatched to any gene: 9. Germline lookup yields CDR1 SGHRS and CDR2 YFSETQ. In nucleotides, the CDR3 is TGCGCCAGCGCTAGGCGGGAGCCCCACAATGAGCAGTTCTTC. Protein sequence: CASARREPHNEQFF.

The V and J genes are TRBV6-2 or TRBV6-3 and TRBJ2-2; 11 nucleotides align to TRBD2. The CDR3 totals 14 residues. V lost 8 bases, J lost 4 bases, and 3 bases stayed unmatched. The germline V gene encodes CDR1 MNHEY and CDR2 SVGEGT. The CDR3 loop reads CASRGLAATGELFF. CDR3 in DNA: TGTGCCAGCCGGGGACTAGCGGCCACCGGGGAGCTGTTTTTT.

The sample holds a few counts of this clonotype. This chain connects TRBV9 to TRBJ2-1; the D is unclear. This CDR3 is 14 amino acids long. CDR1 is SGDLS and CDR2 is YYNGEE in the germline V gene. V lost 0 bases and J 5 bases, leaving 9 bases between the germline ends. As DNA, the CDR3 is TGTGCCAGCAGCGTAGTGGCAGGAAACAATGAGCAGTTCTTC. Translation: CASSVVAGNNEQFF.

The gene calls are TRBV9 and TRBJ2-5; TRBD1 or TRBD2 may be the D gene (6 bases each). The CDR3 totals 16 residues. Germline CDR1 is SGDLS and CDR2 is YYNGEE. With 4 bases removed from V and 1 base from J, the gap between germline ends came to 17 bases. Written as DNA, the CDR3 is TGTGCCAGCAGCACCTCGAGGGGGGACTTCCAAGAGACCCAGTACTTC. Its translation is CASSTSRGDFQETQYF.

This clonotype came up a few times. The genes are TRBV7-7 and TRBJ2-1; 10 bases map to TRBD2. The CDR3 is made up of 15 amino acids. V shed 4 bases and J 4 bases; nucleotides not matched to a gene: 4. Germline V gene data show CDR1 as SSHAT and CDR2 as FNYEAQ (reference sequence). The chain's CDR3 is CASSSELAGYNEQFF. The CDR3 DNA reads TGTGCCAGCAGCTCAGAACTAGCGGGGTACAATGAGCAGTTCTTC.

The genes are TRBV7-8 and TRBJ2-7, with D possibly being TRBD2 (6 bases). Germline CDR1 is SGHVS and CDR2 is FQNEAQ. The CDR3 sequence is 15 residues long. V was pared by 1 base and J by 4 bases, with 14 bases between. CDR3 in amino acids: CASSLEGGRVYEQYF. As DNA, the CDR3 is TGTGCCAGCAGCTTAGAGGGAGGCCGCGTTTACGAGCAGTACTTC.

The chain employs TRBV10-3 and TRBJ2-1, with D perhaps TRBD2 (6 bases). The germline V gene encodes CDR1 ENHRY and CDR2 SYGVKD. The CDR3 runs to 15 residues. Trimming took 11 bases from V and 7 from J, leaving 24 bases between them. In nucleotides, the CDR3 is TGTGCCGCGGCGTTTGGGGACTTAGGTCCGAATGAGCAGTTCTTC. Translation: CAAAFGDLGPNEQFF.

The chain combines TRBV7-9 with TRBJ1-3, with 7 bases matching TRBD1. V shed 5 bases and J 3 bases; nucleotides not matched to a gene: 7. The CDR3 loop spans 15 amino acids. In germline, CDR1 is SEHNR, CDR2 FQNEAQ (reference sequence). Written as DNA, the CDR3 is TGTGCCAGCAGCGACAGGGAGAGGAGTGGAAACACCATATATTTT. It codes for CASSDRERSGNTIYF.

This clonotype showed up just a few times. This chain joins TRBV7-9 and TRBJ1-1; D is possibly TRBD1 (5 bases). The CDR3 length is 14 residues. In germline, CDR1 is SEHNR, CDR2 FQNEAQ (reference sequence). Trimming stripped 5 bases from V and 5 bases from J, with 15 bases between. The CDR3 here is CASSDSRGVTEAFF. The DNA of the CDR3 is TGTGCCAGCAGCGATTCTAGGGGTGTTACTGAAGCTTTCTTT.

This clonotype was counted between two and nine times. This chain uses TRBV5-1 with TRBJ2-3; D remains unclear. CDR1 is SGHRS and CDR2 is YFSETQ in the germline V gene. V lost 5 bases to trimming and J lost 4 bases, with 14 bases between them. The CDR3 runs to 14 residues. As DNA, the CDR3 is TGCGCCAGCAGGGTCCTAGTTTCGGCAGATACGCAGTATTTT. It translates to CASRVLVSADTQYF.

The J gene is TRBJ2-5, the V gene TRBV5-1; tentative D call: TRBD1 (6 bases). This CDR3 is built from 15 residues. Germline lookup yields CDR1 SGHRS and CDR2 YFSETQ. Trimming cost V 3 bases and J 4 bases, with 16 bases left between them. The CDR3 loop is CASSWGQGSAETQYF. CDR3 nucleotide sequence: TGCGCCAGCAGCTGGGGGCAGGGTAGTGCAGAGACCCAGTACTTC. Combining the CDR3 with reference TRBV5-1 and TRBJ2-5 gives the whole variable domain KAGVTQTPRYLIKTRGQQVTLSCSPISGHRSVSWYQQTPGQGLQFLFEYFSETQRNKGNFPGRFSGRQFSNSRSEMNVSTLELGDSALYLCASSWGQGSAETQYFGPGTRLLVL.

This clonotype occurred a few times. V is TRBV28 and J is TRBJ1-2; D possibly corresponds to TRBD1 (6 bases). V gave up 6 bases and J gave up 2 bases, with 16 bases separating them. Germline V gene data show CDR1 as MDHEN and CDR2 as SYDVKM. This CDR3 has 15 residues. CDR3 nucleotide sequence: TGTGCCAGCAGGGCCACAGGGCGAGGGAACTATGGCTACACCTTC. The encoded protein is CASRATGRGNYGYTF.

This clonotype was found many times. Mismatch with germline at one junction end may stem from a read error. V usage is TRBV5-1 and J usage is TRBJ2-7; a possible D gene is TRBD1 (6 bases). Per germline, CDR1 SGHRS and CDR2 YFSETQ. This CDR3 spans 13 amino acids. The CDR3 DNA follows: TGTGCCAGCAGTTTAGAGGGGGCCTACGAGCAGTACTTC. Translated: CASSLEGAYEQYF.

This clonotype was counted a few times. This chain links TRBV29-1 with TRBJ2-1, with a weak D call TRBD2 (5 bases). The V gene lost 2 bases and the J gene lost 6 bases, with 14 bases spanning the gap. This CDR3 has 14 amino acids. Germline CDR1 and CDR2: SQVTM and ANQGSEA. CDR3 amino acids: CSVEIGERSNEQFF. CDR3 DNA sequence: TGCAGCGTTGAAATTGGGGAGCGATCCAATGAGCAGTTCTTC.

This clonotype was counted a few times. V is TRBV5-1 and J is TRBJ1-6; D remains unclear. V lost 0 bases, J lost 6 bases, and 4 bases lay in between. CDR3 length: 13 residues. Germline V gene lookup returns CDR1 SGHRS and CDR2 YFSETQ. The DNA of the CDR3 is TGCGCCAGCAGCTTGGACCCTAATTCACCCCTCCACTTT. It codes for CASSLDPNSPLHF.

V and J are TRBV29-1 and TRBJ2-2; 7 nucleotides align to TRBD2. The trim removed 4 bases at V and 4 bases at J, leaving 6 bases unmatched. The CDR3 runs 14 residues. Germline-derived CDR1 and CDR2 are SQVTM and ANQGSEA. In DNA form, the CDR3 reads TGCAGCGTTGGGCAGCGGGGTGCCACCGGGGAGCTGTTTTTT. Its protein is CSVGQRGATGELFF.

Ten or more counts support this clonotype. This rearrangement joins TRBV6-1 to TRBJ2-7; weak D call: TRBD2 (6 bases). The CDR3 sequence is 14 residues long. The germline gives CDR1 MNHNS, CDR2 SASEGT. V was shortened by 5 bases and J by 3 bases, with 14 bases between the two germline ends. CDR3 residues: CASSPGLSGYEQYF. CDR3 bases: TGTGCCAGCAGTCCGGGACTGTCAGGCTACGAGCAGTACTTC.

V gene TRBV21-1 combines with J gene TRBJ1-2; the DNA was not compared with TRBD1, the D call given in the table. TRBV21-1 represents a pseudogene. This CDR3 has 13 amino acids. CDR3 sequence reads: CASSKAGGSGYTF. CDR3 sequence (DNA): TGTGCCAGCAGCAAAGCTGGGGGGTCCGGCTACACCTTC.

A few counts support this clonotype. The chain recombines TRBV5-4 with TRBJ2-3; 8 bases are a match to TRBD1. Germline CDR1 SGHNT, CDR2 YYREEE (reference sequence). The CDR3 consists of 14 residues. The V gene end was trimmed by 4 bases and the J gene end by 5 bases; junction bases not matched to a gene: 6. In DNA form, the CDR3 reads TGTGCCAGCAGCCTAAACAGGGGGAAAGATACGCAGTATTTT. This sequence encodes CASSLNRGKDTQYF.

This clonotype was observed a handful of times. This chain links TRBV20-1 with TRBJ2-1, with 11 nucleotides matching TRBD2. CDR3 length: 13 residues. CDR1 and CDR2 from the germline V gene are DFQATT and SNEGSKA (reference sequence). V shed 5 bases and J 9 bases; nucleotides not matched to a gene: 6. The CDR3 reads CSASMTSGAEQFF. In DNA form, the CDR3 reads TGCAGTGCTTCTATGACTAGCGGGGCTGAGCAGTTCTTC.